Below, one TCR beta chain is given with its context. The antigen remains unidentified. The data were obtained in a study of shared clonotypes between healthy human individuals. Across the whole study: Serving as donors were two women and a few men, whose ages spanned 18 to 49.

The method was immunoSEQ multiplex PCR; TCRdb's version includes in-frame clones alone and lacks a portion of them. The sample shows fewer than 850,000 clones, around 72% of them seen only once. The study's findings and limits: Roughly 5% of naive CD4 clonotypes were common to a few donors.

Germline CDR1 is SGHDT and CDR2 is YYEEEE. Trimming pared 2 bases from V and 7 bases from J, leaving 13 bases between. The CDR3 is 14 amino acids. The sequencing input was memory CD4+ T cells sorted from blood. Subset in this sample: CD45RA-negative fraction. The chain recombines TRBV5-6 with TRBJ1-3, with no clear D. The receptor was isolated from a woman in her twenties or thirties in good health. For the CDR3, the DNA is TGTGCCAGCAGCTTAACGGGCTCTGCGAACACCATATATTTT. This codes for CASSLTGSANTIYF.